The present T cell receptor beta chain was sequenced within a study of T cell clones after liver transplantation. Overall study: Timepoints were pre-transplant, pre-withdrawal, and after withdrawal was completed or failed.

The trim removed 5 bases at V and 0 bases at J, leaving 10 bases unmatched. Per the germline V gene, CDR1 is MNHEY and CDR2 is SMNVEV (reference sequence). The CDR3 has 17 amino acids. Repertoires were generated with immunoSEQ multiplex PCR, while TCRdb's copy carries only in-frame clones and drops some. This sample yields around 26,000 clones, of which 55% to 70% are seen a single time; 2.5% to 3.5% belongs to the top ten. Study results and caveats: In a couple of subjects, few donor cells limited the measurable donor-reactive repertoire.

This clone occurred a few times. Its specificity is unknown. The sequence came from a human donor who received a liver transplant. The V and J genes are TRBV27 and TRBJ2-1; 7 bases are shared with TRBD2. This specimen consisted of CD4+ T cells from blood, obtained before liver transplant. As DNA, the CDR3 is TGTGCCAGCAGTCCCCGGGCTAGCGGACTCTCCTACAATGAGCAGTTCTTC. Its translation is CASSPRASGLSYNEQFF.